The next 20 T cell receptor beta chains were all read from a single sample in a study of cytomegalovirus exposure and HLA in healthy donors. The PCR ran on 60 Vbeta and 13 Jbeta primers. Sequenced by immunoSEQ multiplex PCR; TCRdb stores in-frame clones only, minus some. In the table there are about 180,000 clones, around 80% of which are singletons. Sequences were obtained from PBMCs. The receptors here all came from a woman aged 50 to 60 in good health and CMV-seropositive.

Of note for this clone: Relative to the germline gene, one junction end is altered; a read error may explain this. The J gene is TRBJ1-5, the V gene TRBV30; a possible D gene is TRBD1 (6 bases). Germline loops: CDR1 GTSNPN, CDR2 SVGIG (reference sequence). This CDR3 comprises 14 residues. DNA of the CDR3: TGTGCCTGGAGTACGAATCCAAACACAGGGATCCCAAAATTT. As protein: CAWSTNPNTGIPKF.

V is TRBV29-1 and J is TRBJ2-3; 14 bases map to TRBD2. The CDR3 runs to 14 residues. The J segment lost 4 bases and the V segment lost 3 bases, leaving 0 bases of the junction unmatched. The germline V gene has CDR1 SQVTM and CDR2 ANQGSEA. The CDR3 spells CSVEGLAGADTQYF. In nucleotides, the CDR3 is TGCAGCGTTGAGGGACTAGCGGGGGCAGATACGCAGTATTTT.

This clone has just one count. V usage is TRBV25-1 and J usage is TRBJ2-1; TRBD2 agrees at 11 bases. The germline V gene encodes CDR1 MGHDK and CDR2 SYGVNS. The CDR3 is 14 amino acids. V dropped 5 bases and J dropped 4; count of bases not matched to a gene: 1. Here the CDR3 DNA reads TGTGCCAGCAGTACTAGCGGGGGTTACAATGAGCAGTTCTTC. Encoded protein: CASSTSGGYNEQFF. Using reference TRBV25-1 and TRBJ2-1 for the parts outside the CDR3, the full variable domain is EADIYQTPRYLVIGTGKKITLECSQTMGHDKMYWYQQDPGMELHLIHYSYGVNSTEKGDLSSESTVSRIRTEHFPLTLESARPSHTSQYLCASSTSGGYNEQFFGPGTRLTVL.

The chain employs TRBV28 and TRBJ2-7; 7 positions match TRBD2. V was clipped by 3 bases and J by 1 base; unmatched bases: 0. The CDR3 is made up of 13 amino acids. CDR1 and CDR2 (germline): MDHEN, SYDVKM. For the CDR3, the DNA is TGTGCCAGCAGTTTGGGGGGGTCCTACGAGCAGTACTTC. It encodes CASSLGGSYEQYF.

This clone was seen more than once but under ten times. V is TRBV6-5 and J is TRBJ1-6, with 7 bases aligning to TRBD1. Germline lookup yields CDR1 MNHEY and CDR2 SVGAGI. The CDR3 covers 15 residues. V gave up 5 bases and J gave up 6 bases; unmatched junction bases: 7. CDR3 region: CASSPTGTVNSPLHF. The CDR3 coding sequence is TGTGCCAGCAGTCCTACCGGGACAGTTAATTCACCCCTCCACTTT.

The chain employs TRBV19 and TRBJ2-7; D ambiguous. The V end was cut by 6 bases, the J end by 0 bases, with 9 bases between. The CDR3 runs to 13 residues. From germline, CDR1 is LNHDA and CDR2 SQIVND (reference sequence). CDR3 coding DNA: TGTGCCAGTAGGGCCCTCAGCTCCTACGAGCAGTACTTC. It is translated as CASRALSSYEQYF.

V gene TRBV30 combines with J gene TRBJ1-2; TRBD1 agrees at 7 bases. Germline-derived CDR1 and CDR2 are GTSNPN and SVGIG (reference sequence). V dropped 1 base and J dropped 10; count of bases not matched to a gene: 6. The CDR3 spans 12 residues. This CDR3 is CAWSDSGTVYTF. CDR3 DNA sequence: TGTGCCTGGAGTGATTCAGGGACAGTCTACACCTTC.

The chain employs TRBV5-1 and TRBJ2-7; TRBD2 matches 11 bases. With V trimmed by 0 bases and J by 6 bases, 17 bases remained unmatched. CDR3 length: 19 residues. Germline assignment: CDR1 SGHRS and CDR2 YFSETQ. The DNA of the CDR3 is TGCGCCAGCAGCTTGGGGCCTCTAGCGGGGGGCCAAAGGGGTCCCGAGCAGTACTTC. This encodes CASSLGPLAGGQRGPEQYF.

CDR3 sequence: CASRTGQYTLHF. In nucleotides, the CDR3 is TGTGCCAGCAGAACGGGACAGTACACCCTCCACTTT. The chain carries TRBV25-1 and TRBJ1-6, with TRBD1 matching 7 bases. V lost 6 bases, J lost 14 bases, and 7 bases stayed unmatched. This CDR3 has 12 amino acids. From germline, CDR1 is MGHDK and CDR2 SYGVNS.

This chain links TRBV10-3 with TRBJ1-2; a weak D match, TRBD1 (6 bases). CDR3 length: 17 amino acids. Germline V gene sequence: CDR1 ENHRY, CDR2 SYGVKD. V lost 7 bases and J lost 0, with 21 bases in between. The CDR3 loop is CAINPGAVNPTNYGYTF. The CDR3 nucleotides read TGTGCCATCAACCCAGGGGCCGTCAATCCCACTAACTATGGCTACACCTTC.

J is TRBJ2-1 and V is TRBV7-2, with 7 bases aligning to TRBD2. The V and J ends lost 0 bases and 1 base, in that order; junction bases with no gene match: 6. This CDR3 contains 17 residues. The germline V gene encodes CDR1 SGHTA and CDR2 FQGNSA. The CDR3 spells CASSLAGRGGSYNEQFF. In nucleotides, the CDR3 is TGTGCCAGCAGCTTAGCTGGGAGGGGCGGGTCCTACAATGAGCAGTTCTTC.

This CDR3 reads CASSQSTRGGYTF. The CDR3 coding sequence is TGTGCCAGCAGTCAATCGACCAGGGGTGGCTACACCTTC. This chain joins TRBV7-3 and TRBJ1-2; maybe TRBD1 (6 bases). The germline V gene has CDR1 SGHTA and CDR2 FQGTGA. The V end lost 6 bases, the J end lost 7 bases, and 15 bases lay between the germline ends. The CDR3 spans 13 residues.

This rearrangement joins TRBV15 to TRBJ2-1, with no clear D. The germline V gene has CDR1 LNHNV and CDR2 YYDKDF (reference sequence). V dropped 5 bases and J dropped 0 bases, with 11 bases sitting between them. This CDR3 comprises 15 residues. The CDR3 nucleotides are TGTGCCACCAGCGCTCTTAGGAGCTCCTACAATGAGCAGTTCTTC. This codes for CATSALRSSYNEQFF.

V usage is TRBV7-2 and J usage is TRBJ2-7; 8 positions match TRBD1. CDR1 is SGHTA, CDR2 FQGNSA, per germline. The V and J ends lost 5 bases and 4 bases, in that order; junction bases with no gene match: 10. This CDR3 comprises 15 residues. Here the CDR3 reads CASSPRTGSGYEQYF. The CDR3 coding sequence is TGTGCCAGCAGCCCCCGGACAGGGTCGGGGTACGAGCAGTACTTC.

The V and J genes are TRBV5-4 and TRBJ1-6; D is perhaps TRBD1 (6 bases). This CDR3 is built from 14 residues. From germline, CDR1 is SGHNT and CDR2 YYREEE (reference sequence). Trimming left V 4 bases short and J 6 bases short, with 11 bases between. CDR3 DNA: TGTGCCAGCAGCCCCGGGACATTTAATTCACCCCTCCACTTT. This translates into CASSPGTFNSPLHF.

The chain combines TRBV7-3 with TRBJ1-2; 8 bases match TRBD1. The CDR3 covers 17 residues. Per germline, CDR1 SGHTA and CDR2 FQGTGA. The V and J ends lost 0 bases and 5 bases, in that order; junction bases with no gene match: 11. DNA of the CDR3: TGTGCCAGCAGCTTAACGGGGGACAGGCCTCGCCAGTATGGCTACACCTTC. It specifies CASSLTGDRPRQYGYTF.

V and J are TRBV2 and TRBJ1-1, with TRBD1 matching over 7 bases. Germline CDR1 SNHLY, CDR2 FYNNEI. V lost 6 bases and J lost 5; bases outside the gene matches: 6. The length of the CDR3 is 13 residues. The CDR3 region has the DNA TGTGCCAGCAGCAGGGGGTTTCCGACTGAAGCTTTCTTT. Its protein is CASSRGFPTEAFF.

V gene TRBV29-1 combines with J gene TRBJ2-2; possibly TRBD1 for D (5 bases). Germline V CDR1 and CDR2: SQVTM, ANQGSEA. The CDR3 runs 14 residues. Trimming left V 4 bases short and J 4 bases short, with 13 bases between. Here the CDR3 reads CSVVGHTSTGELFF. CDR3 coding DNA: TGCAGCGTTGTAGGACACACGAGCACCGGGGAGCTGTTTTTT.

The sample holds a few counts of this clone. V and J are TRBV6-6 and TRBJ2-2; tentative D call: TRBD2 (5 bases). Trimming took 9 bases from V and 1 from J, leaving 12 bases between them. CDR3 length equals 14 residues. Germline-derived CDR1 and CDR2 are MNHNY and SVGAGI (reference sequence). CDR3 amino acids: CASLALLNTGELFF. The CDR3 nucleotides read TGTGCCAGTTTAGCGCTTCTGAACACCGGGGAGCTGTTTTTT.

V gene TRBV9 combines with J gene TRBJ2-7; tentatively, D is TRBD1 (5 bases). The CDR3 sequence is 14 residues long. The germline V gene encodes CDR1 SGDLS and CDR2 YYNGEE. The V end lost 6 bases, the J end lost 5 bases, and 18 bases lay between the germline ends. CDR3 loop: CASTRQGPRDEQYF. The DNA for the CDR3 is TGTGCCAGCACCCGTCAGGGCCCTCGGGACGAGCAGTACTTC.